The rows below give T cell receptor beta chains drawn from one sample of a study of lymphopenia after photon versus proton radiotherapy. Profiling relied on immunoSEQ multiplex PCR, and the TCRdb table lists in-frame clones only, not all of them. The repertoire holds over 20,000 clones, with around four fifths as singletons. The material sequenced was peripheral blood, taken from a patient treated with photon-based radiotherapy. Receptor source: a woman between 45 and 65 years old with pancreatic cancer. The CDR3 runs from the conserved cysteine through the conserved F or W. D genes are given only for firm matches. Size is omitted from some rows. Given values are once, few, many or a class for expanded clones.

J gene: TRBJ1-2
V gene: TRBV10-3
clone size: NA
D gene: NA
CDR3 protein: CAINPGAQDGYTF
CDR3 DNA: TGTGCCATCAATCCGGGGGCCCAGGATGGCTACACCTTC

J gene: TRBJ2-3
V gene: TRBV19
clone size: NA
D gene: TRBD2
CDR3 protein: CASSRTSGSMDTQYF
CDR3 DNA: TGTGCCAGTAGTCGGACTAGCGGGAGTATGGATACGCAGTATTTT

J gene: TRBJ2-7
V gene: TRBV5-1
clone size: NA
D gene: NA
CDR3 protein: CASSLAASAYEQYF
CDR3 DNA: TGCGCCAGCAGCTTGGCCGCTAGCGCCTACGAGCAGTACTTC

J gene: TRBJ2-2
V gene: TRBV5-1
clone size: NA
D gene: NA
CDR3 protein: CASSLGFGGRTGELFF
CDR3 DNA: TGCGCCAGCAGCTTGGGGTTCGGGGGAAGGACCGGGGAGCTGTTTTTT

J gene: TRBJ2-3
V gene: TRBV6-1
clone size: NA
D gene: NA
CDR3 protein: CASSEALQRPSTDTQYF
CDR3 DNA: TGTGCCAGCAGTGAAGCGCTTCAGCGGCCTAGCACAGATACGCAGTATTTT

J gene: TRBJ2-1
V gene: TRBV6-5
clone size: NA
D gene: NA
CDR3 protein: CASSPDNRRHNEQFF
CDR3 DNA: TGTGCCAGCAGCCCGGACAATCGGCGCCACAATGAGCAGTTCTTC

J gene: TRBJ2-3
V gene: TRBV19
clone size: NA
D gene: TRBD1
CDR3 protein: CASSYGTGRGDTQYF
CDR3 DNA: TGTGCCAGTAGTTACGGGACAGGGCGCGGAGATACGCAGTATTTT

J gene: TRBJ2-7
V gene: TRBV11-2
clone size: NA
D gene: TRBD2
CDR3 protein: CASSLGGSSGASYEQYF
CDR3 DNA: TGTGCCAGCAGCTTAGGGGGCTCTAGCGGGGCGTCCTACGAGCAGTACTTC

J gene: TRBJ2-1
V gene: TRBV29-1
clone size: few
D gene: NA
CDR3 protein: CSVVAGRGSEQFF
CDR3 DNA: TGCAGCGTTGTAGCGGGCAGGGGTAGTGAGCAGTTCTTC

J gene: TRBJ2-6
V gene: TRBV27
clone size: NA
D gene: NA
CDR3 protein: CASSLQGWGGANVLTF
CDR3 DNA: TGTGCCAGCAGCCTACAGGGTTGGGGTGGGGCCAACGTCCTGACTTTC

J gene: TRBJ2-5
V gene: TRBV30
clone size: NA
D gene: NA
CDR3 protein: CAWSVRVYQETQYF
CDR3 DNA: TGTGCCTGGAGTGTCAGGGTTTACCAAGAGACCCAGTACTTC

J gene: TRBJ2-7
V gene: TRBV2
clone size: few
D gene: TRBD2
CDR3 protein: CASSEERGAMEQYF
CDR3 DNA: TGTGCCAGCAGTGAAGAGCGGGGGGCGATGGAGCAGTACTTC

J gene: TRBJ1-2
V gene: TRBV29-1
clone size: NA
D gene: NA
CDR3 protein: CSVEVRDAYGYTF
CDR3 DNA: TGCAGCGTTGAAGTCCGGGACGCCTATGGCTACACCTTC

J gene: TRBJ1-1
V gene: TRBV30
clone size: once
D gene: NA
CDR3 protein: CAWSGGGDTEAFF
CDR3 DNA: TGTGCCTGGAGTGGAGGAGGGGACACTGAAGCTTTCTTT

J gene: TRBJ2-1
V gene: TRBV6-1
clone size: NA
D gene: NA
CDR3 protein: CASSEMVSVKFF
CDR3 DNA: TGTGCCAGCAGTGAAATGGTTAGCGTAAAGTTCTTC

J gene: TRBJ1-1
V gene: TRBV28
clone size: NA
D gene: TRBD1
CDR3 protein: CASSFPTYKGGVPEAFF
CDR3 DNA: TGTGCCAGCAGTTTCCCTACCTATAAAGGGGGCGTCCCTGAAGCTTTCTTT

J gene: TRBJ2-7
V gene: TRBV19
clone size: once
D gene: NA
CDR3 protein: CASSIVDPGGSYEQYF
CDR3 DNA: TGTGCCAGTAGTATCGTCGACCCTGGGGGCTCCTACGAGCAGTACTTC

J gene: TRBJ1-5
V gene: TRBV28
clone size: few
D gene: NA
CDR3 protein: CASSLGGQSNQPQHF
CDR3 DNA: TGTGCCAGCAGTTTGGGGGGGCAGAGCAATCAGCCCCAGCATTTT